This T cell receptor beta chain came from a study of cytomegalovirus exposure and HLA in healthy donors. PCR primers comprised 60 Vbeta and 13 Jbeta primers. Here immunoSEQ multiplex PCR was the method, and the copy in TCRdb shows in-frame clones only, minus some. The data contain under 120,000 clones, about 70% of them singletons. Study findings and constraints: Listed as cytomegalovirus-associated were 150 to 200 TCR beta chains. Sequencing likely produced, as an artifact, a cluster of highly shared sequence variants. Later work showed greater clonal expansion in HLA-associated TCR beta chains than in equally common others.

This clone was found a few times. Its matching antigen is unknown. Trimming took off 10 bases at V and 1 base at J, with 12 bases between the two ends. This CDR3 has 13 residues. Per the germline V gene, CDR1 is SGHTA and CDR2 is FQGNSA. The specimen sequenced was PBMCs. The V call is TRBV7-2, the J call TRBJ2-3; D perhaps matches TRBD1 (5 bases). This TCR was sampled from a man in his fifties in good health and CMV-seropositive. This CDR3 is CAIKGSRTDTQYF. DNA for the CDR3: TGTGCCATCAAGGGGTCCCGCACAGATACGCAGTATTTT.